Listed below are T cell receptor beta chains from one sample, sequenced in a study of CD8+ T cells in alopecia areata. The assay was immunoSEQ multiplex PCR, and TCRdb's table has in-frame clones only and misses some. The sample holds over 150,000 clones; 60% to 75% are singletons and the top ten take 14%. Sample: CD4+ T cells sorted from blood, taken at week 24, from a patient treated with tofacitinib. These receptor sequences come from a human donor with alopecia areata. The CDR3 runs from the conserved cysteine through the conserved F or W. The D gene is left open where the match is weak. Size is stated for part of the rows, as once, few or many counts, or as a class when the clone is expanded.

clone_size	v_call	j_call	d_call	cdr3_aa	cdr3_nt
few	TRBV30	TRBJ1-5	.	CAWRGAAREAQHF	TGTGCCTGGAGGGGCGCAGCTCGTGAGGCCCAGCATTTT
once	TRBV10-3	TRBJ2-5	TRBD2	CAISSHSGGRQETQYF	TGTGCCATCAGCAGCCACTCGGGGGGGCGGCAAGAGACCCAGTACTTC
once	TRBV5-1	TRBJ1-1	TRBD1	CASSWGQPNTEAFF	TGCGCCAGCAGCTGGGGACAGCCGAACACTGAAGCTTTCTTT
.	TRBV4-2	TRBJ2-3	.	CASSQDRDTQYF	TGTGCCAGCAGCCAAGATAGGGATACGCAGTATTTT
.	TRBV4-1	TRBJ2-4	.	CASSQAGLGGIQYF	TGCGCCAGCAGCCAAGCCGGGTTAGGGGGCATTCAGTACTTC
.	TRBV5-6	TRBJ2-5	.	CASSLAARDSLVETQYF	TGTGCCAGCAGCTTGGCGGCTAGAGACTCCTTGGTAGAGACCCAGTACTTC
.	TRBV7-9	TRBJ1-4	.	CASSLLGATNEKLFF	TGTGCCAGCAGCTTGTTGGGGGCAACTAATGAAAAACTGTTTTTT
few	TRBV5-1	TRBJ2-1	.	CASSLTRTGPGYNEQFF	TGCGCCAGCAGCTTGACCCGCACAGGGCCTGGCTACAATGAGCAGTTCTTC
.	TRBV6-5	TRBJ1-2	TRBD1	CASSYRDSSYGYTF	TGTGCCAGCAGTTACCGGGACAGTTCCTATGGCTACACCTTC
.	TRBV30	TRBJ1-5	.	CAWTQGLNQPQHF	TGTGCCTGGACACAGGGCCTAAATCAGCCCCAGCATTTT
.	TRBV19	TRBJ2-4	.	CASSPSAPGRANF	TGTGCCAGTAGCCCCTCCGCCCCGGGCAGGGCCAACTTC
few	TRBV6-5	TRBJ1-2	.	CASRTDLNYGYTF	TGTGCCAGCCGGACGGACCTAAACTATGGCTACACCTTC
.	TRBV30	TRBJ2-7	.	CAWSRDIGLEQYF	TGTGCCTGGAGTCGCGATATAGGCCTCGAGCAGTACTTC
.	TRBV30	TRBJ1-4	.	CAWSVMGAPKLFF	TGTGCCTGGAGTGTCATGGGGGCGCCGAAACTGTTTTTT
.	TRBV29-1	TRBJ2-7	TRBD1	CSVYRTGVRNEQYF	TGCAGCGTCTACCGGACAGGGGTTAGGAACGAGCAGTACTTC
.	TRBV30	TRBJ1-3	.	CAWSVGHSGNTIYF	TGTGCCTGGAGTGTAGGACACTCTGGAAACACCATATATTTT
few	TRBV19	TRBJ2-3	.	CASSPQTGGGTDTQYF	TGTGCCAGTAGTCCTCAAACCGGGGGCGGCACAGATACGCAGTATTTT
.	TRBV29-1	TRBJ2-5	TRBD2	CSVDSSGGKETQYF	TGCAGCGTTGATTCTAGCGGGGGAAAAGAGACCCAGTACTTC
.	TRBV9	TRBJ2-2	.	CASSPAPFTGELFF	TGTGCCAGCAGCCCCGCGCCTTTTACCGGGGAGCTGTTTTTT
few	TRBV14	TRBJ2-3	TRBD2	CASSRSGGISTDTQYF	TGTGCCAGCAGCCGTAGCGGGGGGATTAGCACAGATACGCAGTATTTT
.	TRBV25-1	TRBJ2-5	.	CASSEWGNQETQYF	TGTGCCAGCAGTGAATGGGGGAACCAGGAGACCCAGTACTTC
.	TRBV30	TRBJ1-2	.	CASEVTGWGRGYGYTF	TGTGCCTCCGAAGTGACCGGATGGGGCCGTGGCTATGGCTACACCTTC
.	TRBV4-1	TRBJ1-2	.	CASSPLRGWDYGYTF	TGCGCCAGCAGCCCGCTTAGGGGCTGGGACTATGGCTACACCTTC
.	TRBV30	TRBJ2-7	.	CAWSVRSSYEQYF	TGTGCCTGGAGTGTGAGGAGCTCCTACGAGCAGTACTTC
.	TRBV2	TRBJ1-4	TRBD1	CASSPGQGAREKLFF	TGTGCCAGCAGCCCGGGACAGGGGGCGAGGGAAAAACTGTTTTTT
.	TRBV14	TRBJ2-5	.	CASSQGPGTETQYF	TGTGCCAGCAGCCAAGGTCCGGGGACAGAGACCCAGTACTTC
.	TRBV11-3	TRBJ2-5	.	CASSAQQVLGETQYF	TGTGCCAGCAGCGCACAACAGGTCCTAGGAGAGACCCAGTACTTC
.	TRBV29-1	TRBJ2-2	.	CSALQGNTGELFF	TGCAGCGCGTTACAGGGAAACACCGGGGAGCTGTTTTTT
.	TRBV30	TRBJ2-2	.	CAWRTTGSAGELFF	TGTGCCTGGAGGACCACGGGTTCCGCCGGGGAGCTGTTTTTT
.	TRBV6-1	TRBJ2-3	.	CASNDKTTDTQYF	TGTGCCAGCAACGACAAGACCACAGATACGCAGTATTTT
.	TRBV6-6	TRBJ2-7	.	CASSGYGPRAEQYF	TGTGCCAGCAGTGGGTATGGACCGAGGGCCGAGCAGTACTTC
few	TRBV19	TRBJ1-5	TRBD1	CASSIGGQSNQPQHF	TGTGCCAGTAGTATAGGGGGACAGAGCAATCAGCCCCAGCATTTT
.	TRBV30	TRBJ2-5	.	CAWSRLTLQETQYF	TGTGCCTGGAGTCGGTTAACCCTGCAAGAGACCCAGTACTTC
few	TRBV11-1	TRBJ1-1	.	CASSTQNLNTEAFF	TGTGCCAGCAGCACCCAAAACCTGAACACTGAAGCTTTCTTT
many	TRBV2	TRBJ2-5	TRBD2	CASRRASGTQETQYF	TGTGCCAGCAGGAGGGCTAGCGGGACCCAAGAGACCCAGTACTTC
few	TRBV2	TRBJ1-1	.	CASSQLENTEAFF	TGTGCCAGCAGCCAACTAGAGAACACTGAAGCTTTCTTT
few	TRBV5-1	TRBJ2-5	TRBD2	CASSLSRLAPLETQYF	TGCGCCAGCAGCTTAAGCAGACTAGCTCCTTTAGAGACCCAGTACTTC
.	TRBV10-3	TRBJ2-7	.	CAIRNRDEQYF	TGTGCCATCAGGAACAGGGACGAGCAGTACTTC
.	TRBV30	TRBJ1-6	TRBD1	CAWSVGTGGSPLHF	TGTGCCTGGAGTGTGGGGACAGGTGGTTCACCCCTCCACTTT
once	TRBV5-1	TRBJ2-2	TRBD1	CASSLLTGGTGELFF	TGCGCCAGCAGCCTTCTGACAGGGGGCACCGGGGAGCTGTTTTTT
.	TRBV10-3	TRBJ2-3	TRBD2	CAISELAGAGHTQYF	TGTGCCATCAGTGAACTAGCGGGGGCTGGCCATACGCAGTATTTT
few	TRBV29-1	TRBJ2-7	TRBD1	CSVSGTGPTYEQYF	TGCAGCGTTTCCGGGACAGGGCCAACCTACGAGCAGTACTTC
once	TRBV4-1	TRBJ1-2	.	CASSQVPQPTYGYTF	TGCGCCAGCAGCCAAGTACCTCAACCGACCTATGGCTACACCTTC
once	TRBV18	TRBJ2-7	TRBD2	CASSPLSGLAVHEQYF	TGTGCCAGCTCACCACTGTCAGGACTAGCTGTCCACGAGCAGTACTTC
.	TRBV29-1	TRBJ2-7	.	CSVAQYTRATMGQQYF	TGCAGCGTTGCCCAGTACACCAGGGCCACAATGGGACAGCAGTACTTC
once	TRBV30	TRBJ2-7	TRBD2	CAWRRGGAYEQYF	TGTGCCTGGAGACGTGGGGGGGCCTACGAGCAGTACTTC
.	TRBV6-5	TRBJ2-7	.	CASSYSPGGSYEQYF	TGTGCCAGCAGTTACAGTCCCGGGGGCTCGTACGAGCAGTACTTC
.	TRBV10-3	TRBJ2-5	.	CAISAFQETQYF	TGTGCCATCAGTGCTTTTCAAGAGACCCAGTACTTC
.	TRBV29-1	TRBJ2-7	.	CSVEETYEQYF	TGCAGCGTTGAAGAAACCTACGAGCAGTACTTC
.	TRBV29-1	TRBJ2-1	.	CSSRTGLWNEQFF	TGCAGCTCTCGGACGGGGCTTTGGAATGAGCAGTTCTTC
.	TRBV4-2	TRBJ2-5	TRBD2	CASSQTPGTSGGYQETQYF	TGTGCCAGCAGCCAAACCCCCGGGACTAGCGGGGGGTACCAAGAGACCCAGTACTTC
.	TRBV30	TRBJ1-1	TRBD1	CAADRGKSGAFF	TGTGCCGCCGACAGGGGCAAAAGCGGGGCTTTCTTT
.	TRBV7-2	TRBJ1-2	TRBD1	CASSLFDRGYGYTF	TGTGCCAGCAGCCTCTTTGACAGGGGGTATGGCTACACCTTC